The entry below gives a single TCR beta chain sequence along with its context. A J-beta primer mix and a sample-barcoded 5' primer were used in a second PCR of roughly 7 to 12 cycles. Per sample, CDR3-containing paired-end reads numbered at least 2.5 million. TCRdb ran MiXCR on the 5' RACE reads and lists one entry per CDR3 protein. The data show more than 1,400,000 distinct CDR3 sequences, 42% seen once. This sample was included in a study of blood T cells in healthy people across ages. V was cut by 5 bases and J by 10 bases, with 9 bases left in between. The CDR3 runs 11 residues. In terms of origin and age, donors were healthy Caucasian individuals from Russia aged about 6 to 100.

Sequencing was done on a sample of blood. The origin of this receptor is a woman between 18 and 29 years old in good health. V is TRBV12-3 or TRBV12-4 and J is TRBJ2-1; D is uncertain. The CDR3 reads CASSNFGEQFF. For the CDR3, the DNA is TGTGCCAGCAGTAATTTCGGGGAGCAGTTCTTC.